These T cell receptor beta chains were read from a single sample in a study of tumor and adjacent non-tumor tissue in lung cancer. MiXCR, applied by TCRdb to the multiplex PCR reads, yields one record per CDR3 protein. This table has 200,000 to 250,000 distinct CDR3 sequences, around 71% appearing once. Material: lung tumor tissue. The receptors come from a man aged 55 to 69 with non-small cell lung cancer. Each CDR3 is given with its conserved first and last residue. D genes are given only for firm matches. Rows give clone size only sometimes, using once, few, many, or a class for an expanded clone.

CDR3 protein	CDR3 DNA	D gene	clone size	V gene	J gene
CTSRALAASPYEQYF	TGTACCAGCAGGGCCCTAGCGGCCTCCCCCTACGAACAGTACTTC	TRBD2	.	TRBV6-1	TRBJ2-7
CANGLEQGNQPQHF	TGTGCTAATGGTTTGGAACAGGGCAATCAGCCCCAGCATTTT	.	once	TRBV12-5	TRBJ1-5
CSALKVTDTQYF	TGCAGTGCCCTCAAGGTCACAGATACGCAGTATTTT	.	many	TRBV20-1	TRBJ2-3
CSARDPIGGSEYCYTF	TGCAGTGCTAGAGACCCCATTGGGGGATCGGAATATTGCTACACCTTC	.	.	TRBV20-1	TRBJ1-2
CAWVGGPGDLFF	TGTGCCTGGGTGGGGGGTCCCGGGGATCTGTTTTTT	.	.	TRBV30	TRBJ2-2
CASIPGTAWNIEAFF	TGTGCCAGCATTCCCGGGACAGCGTGGAACATTGAAGCTTTCTTT	TRBD1	.	TRBV6-6	TRBJ1-1
CASSPGSYYEQYF	TGTGCCAGCAGCCCCGGGTCGTACTACGAGCAGTACTTC	.	.	TRBV7-9	TRBJ2-7
CPSSSSSSSGGAETQYF	TGTCCCAGCAGTTCCTCTTCCTCAAGCGGGGGGGCCGAGACCCAGTATTTC	TRBD2	.	TRBV28	TRBJ2-5
CASSSLGQLQETQYF	TGTGCCAGCAGCTCCCTGGGACAGTTACAAGAGACCCAGTACTTC	TRBD1	.	TRBV5-6	TRBJ2-5
CASSYSGLAGVYNEQFF	TGTGCCAGCAGTTACTCTGGACTAGCGGGGGTCTACAATGAGCAGTTCTTC	TRBD2	many	TRBV6-6	TRBJ2-1
CASSLEVSGSLHEQYF	TGTGCCAGCAGCTTAGAGGTTAGCGGGAGTCTCCACGAGCAGTACTTC	TRBD2	many	TRBV11-3	TRBJ2-7
CATAGGLNTGELFF	TGTGCCACCGCCGGGGGGCTCAACACCGGGGAGCTTTTTTTT	.	.	TRBV6-4	TRBJ2-2
CSAPGLAGSYEQYF	TGCAGTGCGCCGGGACTAGCGGGATCCTACGAGCAGTACTTC	TRBD2	many	TRBV20-1	TRBJ2-7
CAWSGHANEKLFF	TGTGCCTGGTCAGGACATGCTAATGAAAAACTGTTTTTT	.	.	TRBV30	TRBJ1-4
CSASVEAQYF	TGCAGTGCTAGTGTGGAGGCCCAGTACTTC	.	.	TRBV20-1	TRBJ2-5
CASTFRRGLGGYTF	TGTGCCAGCACTTTTCGCAGGGGGCTAGGCGGCTACACCTTC	TRBD1	.	TRBV28	TRBJ1-2
CASSDASAGVGETQYF	TGTGCCAGCAGTGATGCCTCAGCGGGGGTGGGAGAGACCCAGTACTTC	TRBD2	few	TRBV25-1	TRBJ2-5
CSARDINKVSGYTF	TGCAGTGCTAGAGATATCAACAAGGTCTCTGGCTACACCTTC	.	.	TRBV20-1	TRBJ1-2
CASGLPMTGISPDTQYF	TGTGCTAGTGGTTTGCCGATGACAGGAATTTCCCCAGATACGCAGTATTTT	.	many	TRBV12-5	TRBJ2-3
CAISLLRGEGVVYERYF	TGTGCCATCAGCTTGCTCAGGGGTGAAGGGGTGGTCTACGAGCGGTACTTC	.	.	TRBV5-5	TRBJ2-7
CVSSSDRGQYGYTF	TGTGTCAGCAGTTCAGACAGGGGACAGTATGGCTACACCTTC	TRBD1	.	TRBV6-2/TRBV6-3	TRBJ1-2
CANRLGQKVNQPQHF	TGTGCCAACAGGCTGGGACAGAAAGTCAATCAGCCCCAGCATTTT	TRBD1	.	TRBV6-6	TRBJ1-5
CSVISRQRELFF	TGCAGTGTTATATCACGACAGCGGGAGCTGTTTTTT	.	.	TRBV20-1	TRBJ2-2
CSVRGPADTLSYEQYF	TGCAGTGTTAGGGGGCCAGCGGACACCCTCTCCTACGAGCAGTACTTC	TRBD1	.	TRBV20-1	TRBJ2-7
CGSSPGTENYGYTF	TGTGGCAGCAGCCCAGGGACAGAAAATTATGGCTACACCTTC	TRBD1	.	TRBV11-3	TRBJ1-2
CASSITPGGESQYF	TGTGCCAGCAGCATTACACCGGGTGGAGAGAGCCAGTATTTC	.	.	TRBV11-1	TRBJ2-5
CSATRGRRRGTDTQYF	TGCAGTGCTACGCGGGGAAGGCGGAGGGGCACAGATACGCAGTATTTT	.	.	TRBV20-1	TRBJ2-3
CASSQAILAGPGTDTQYF	TGCGCCAGCAGCCAAGCGATTCTCGCCGGCCCGGGTACAGATACGCAGTATTTT	.	.	TRBV4-3	TRBJ2-3
CASSKNVTGSTEAFF	TGTGCCAGCAGCAAGAATGTGACAGGGAGCACTGAAGCTTTCTTT	TRBD1	.	TRBV11-3	TRBJ1-1
CASSTRPGELETQYF	TGTGCCAGCAGTACCCGGCCAGGGGAACTGGAGACCCAGTACTTC	.	.	TRBV6-2/TRBV6-3	TRBJ2-5
CSARPLTSGAYEQYF	TGCAGTGCTAGACCCCTAACTAGCGGTGCCTACGAGCAGTACTTC	TRBD2	many	TRBV20-1	TRBJ2-7
CASSLGGGCSYEQYF	TGCGCCAGCAGCTTGGGGGGGGGCTGCTCCTACGAGCAGTACTTC	.	.	TRBV5-1	TRBJ2-7
CSAQGQVSGYTF	TGTAGTGCGCAGGGACAGGTTTCTGGCTACACCTTC	TRBD1	.	TRBV20-1	TRBJ1-2
CASNLDSSTNEKLFF	TGTGCCAGCAACTTGGACAGCTCAACTAATGAAAAACTGTTTTTT	.	.	TRBV5-4	TRBJ1-4